The 6 T cell receptor beta chains below all came from one sample that was sequenced in a study of cytomegalovirus exposure and HLA in healthy donors. TCRdb's copy holds only in-frame clones and misses some; the assay was immunoSEQ multiplex PCR. This sample has fewer than 200,000 clones, with around nine tenths found just once. The sample comprised PBMCs. The receptors were sampled from a young man in good health and CMV-seropositive.

Here the CDR3 reads CASSLFGGMVGELFF. CDR3 bases: TGTGCCAGCAGTTTATTTGGGGGGATGGTCGGGGAGCTGTTTTTT. The chain links TRBV27 to TRBJ2-2; the D gene is possibly TRBD2 (6 bases). Trimming stripped 1 base from V and 7 bases from J, with 13 bases between. Germline loops: CDR1 MNHEY, CDR2 SMNVEV (reference sequence). The CDR3 loop spans 15 amino acids.

The chain recombines TRBV11-2 with TRBJ2-5, with D possibly TRBD1 on 5 matching bases. The length of the CDR3 is 14 residues. V was shortened by 1 base and J by 4 bases, with 10 bases between the two germline ends. Germline V gene lookup returns CDR1 SGHAT and CDR2 FQNNGV. CDR3 sequence: CASSLGPRVETQYF. In DNA form, the CDR3 reads TGTGCCAGCAGCTTAGGTCCCAGGGTAGAGACCCAGTACTTC.

This chain links TRBV29-1 with TRBJ2-1; 8 positions agree with TRBD1. Per germline, CDR1 SQVTM and CDR2 ANQGSEA. This CDR3 is built from 17 residues. V lost 4 bases, J lost 3 bases, and 14 bases stayed unmatched. CDR3 protein: CSVGWQGAKILYNEQFF. For the CDR3, the DNA is TGCAGCGTTGGTTGGCAGGGGGCGAAGATACTCTACAATGAGCAGTTCTTC.

The rearrangement links TRBV11-2 to TRBJ1-4, with no clear D. Germline lookup yields CDR1 SGHAT and CDR2 FQNNGV. The V end lost 4 bases, the J end lost 1 base, and 13 bases lay between the germline ends. The CDR3 spans 16 residues. CDR3 protein: CASSSLRHETNEKLFF. CDR3 nucleotides: TGTGCCAGCAGCTCGTTGAGGCATGAAACTAATGAAAAACTGTTTTTT.

The rearrangement uses TRBV5-4 and TRBJ2-1, with 10 bases matching TRBD2. V lost 3 bases to trimming and J lost 4 bases; unmatched junction nucleotides: 10. This CDR3 is built from 17 residues. CDR1 is SGHNT, CDR2 YYREEE, per germline (reference sequence). The CDR3 loop reads CASSSEPTSGPYNEQFF. DNA of the CDR3: TGTGCCAGCAGCTCGGAGCCGACTAGCGGGCCATACAATGAGCAGTTCTTC. Full variable domain (missing parts from reference TRBV5-4 and TRBJ2-1): ETGVTQSPTHLIKTRGQQVTLRCSSQSGHNTVSWYQQALGQGPQFIFQYYREEENGRGNFPPRFSGLQFPNYSSELNVNALELDDSALYLCASSSEPTSGPYNEQFFGPGTRLTVL.

The J gene is TRBJ2-3, the V gene TRBV11-2; 8 nucleotides line up with TRBD2. The CDR3 consists of 15 residues. Germline lookup yields CDR1 SGHAT and CDR2 FQNNGV. J was trimmed by 2 bases and V by 4 bases; bases with no gene match: 5. CDR3 in amino acids: CASSSRLASTDTQYF. The CDR3 DNA sequence: TGTGCCAGCAGCTCGAGACTAGCGTCCACAGATACGCAGTATTTT.